This T cell receptor (beta chain) was observed in a study of beta chain features in type 1 diabetes. Since all of the isolated RNA was reverse transcribed, expressed TCRB transcripts were what got sequenced. The table came from immunoSEQ multiplex PCR; TCRdb's copy has only in-frame clones and leaves some out. The data contain 850,000 to 900,000 clones, roughly 17% of them singletons. The sample consisted of naive CD4+ T cells from blood. This clonotype was obtained from a woman aged 18-29 years in good health.

DNA for the CDR3: TGTGCCAGCAGACACACCAGACAGGGGTATGGCTACACCTTC. Residues: CASRHTRQGYGYTF. The J gene is TRBJ1-2, the V gene TRBV28, with 8 bases that match TRBD1. The CDR3 is 14 amino acids. With 6 bases clipped from V and 5 bases from J, the junction kept 8 bases outside the gene matches. CDR1 and CDR2 from the germline V gene are MDHEN and SYDVKM.